This T cell receptor beta chain was sequenced for a study of human T cells and chemical hapten exposure. Overall study findings and caveats: Significantly greater numbers of large CDR3 similarity clusters came from expanded TCRs than from controls. Positively correlated with patch test score were the counts of PT1 expanded TCRs.

This sample's time point: patch test 2, 6 weeks after DPC sensitization. Documented treatment: therapeutic diphenylcyclopropenone sensitization with weekly scalp DPC. Germline CDR1 SEHNR, CDR2 FQNEAQ (reference sequence). This CDR3 has 15 residues. With V trimmed by 5 bases and J by 0 bases, 6 bases remained unmatched. This clonotype was recorded at least ten times. Its antigen is not identified. Via MiXCR, TCRdb re-called the RACE reads, giving one row per CDR3 protein. The sample has about 73,000 distinct CDR3 sequences, 8.5% seen once. This clonotype originated in a woman aged 45 to 65 with alopecia areata. Some clones in this sample may be carry-over from other donors' samples. The chain carries TRBV7-9 and TRBJ1-1; 7 bases fit TRBD1. The sample here was whole blood, taken in connection with sensitization to the hapten diphenylcyclopropenone (DPC). The CDR3 DNA reads TGTGCCAGCAGCAAGGAGGGACAGCTGAACACTGAAGCTTTCTTT. It specifies CASSKEGQLNTEAFF.